Each of the 31 T cell receptor beta chains below was sequenced from the same sample in a study of cytomegalovirus exposure and HLA in healthy donors. Primers for the PCR totalled 60 Vbeta and 13 Jbeta. Some clones are missing from TCRdb's copy, which holds only in-frame ones; the method was immunoSEQ multiplex PCR. The data show about 170,000 clones, less than 80% seen once. Input material: PBMCs. The receptors were sampled from a female donor in good health and CMV-seronegative.

This clone was counted between two and nine times. The rearrangement links TRBV13 to TRBJ1-4, with 9 bases matching TRBD1. This CDR3 has 15 residues. Germline assignment: CDR1 PRHDT and CDR2 FYEKMQ (reference sequence). V lost 5 bases to trimming and J lost 7 bases; unmatched junction nucleotides: 8. The CDR3 here is CASSLRRQGGEKLFF. CDR3 sequence (DNA): TGTGCCAGCAGCCTTAGGAGACAGGGGGGTGAAAAACTGTTTTTT.

The chain is built from TRBV10-3 and TRBJ1-1, with D maybe TRBD1 (5 bases). Trimming shortened V by 6 bases and J by 1 base, and 12 bases separated the two germline ends. CDR3 length: 14 residues. CDR1 and CDR2 from the germline V gene are ENHRY and SYGVKD. The CDR3 bases are TGTGCCATCAGCGGGGCGGGGGGGAACACTGAAGCTTTCTTT. Protein product: CAISGAGGNTEAFF.

This clone was seen a few times. The chain carries TRBV2 and TRBJ2-2; TRBD2 might be the D (5 bases). Germline loops: CDR1 SNHLY, CDR2 FYNNEI. The CDR3 consists of 19 residues. Between the trimmed V and J ends, which lost 0 bases and 5 bases, there was a span of 22 bases. The DNA for the CDR3 is TGTGCCAGCAGTGAAGCGCTTGCATTCGGGGTCTTCTTTACCGGGGAGCTGTTTTTT. This translates into CASSEALAFGVFFTGELFF.

The rearrangement joins TRBV7-3 to TRBJ2-1, with TRBD2 identical over 9 bases. The CDR3 has 15 residues. The trim removed 0 bases at V and 5 bases at J, leaving 2 bases unmatched. In germline, CDR1 is SGHTA, CDR2 FQGTGA. The chain's CDR3 is CASSLTAGGHNEQFF. CDR3 in DNA: TGTGCCAGCAGCTTAACAGCGGGGGGCCACAATGAGCAGTTCTTC.

The genes are TRBV7-2 and TRBJ2-4; 7 bases are shared with TRBD2. This CDR3 region has 17 residues. Losses at the gene ends were 1 base for V and 1 base for J; bases not matched to a gene: 7. The germline V gene has CDR1 SGHTA and CDR2 FQGNSA. The CDR3 bases are TGTGCCAGCAGCTTAGGGATCGGGGAGGGGGCCAAAAACATTCAGTACTTC. This translates into CASSLGIGEGAKNIQYF.

This clone was picked up a small number of times. V gene TRBV28 combines with J gene TRBJ2-3, with TRBD1 identical over 10 bases. Germline loops: CDR1 MDHEN, CDR2 SYDVKM. CDR3 length: 15 residues. J lost 2 bases, V lost 6 bases, and 5 bases had no gene match. CDR3 coding DNA: TGTGCCAGCAGCCAGGACAGGGGGTACACAGATACGCAGTATTTT. This gives the protein CASSQDRGYTDTQYF.

The genes are TRBV19 and TRBJ2-3, with a tentative D call TRBD1 (5 bases). With 1 base removed from V and 2 bases from J, the gap between germline ends came to 7 bases. CDR3 length: 14 residues. Germline loops: CDR1 LNHDA, CDR2 SQIVND (reference sequence). This chain's CDR3 is CASSIGGYTDTQYF. CDR3 coding DNA: TGTGCCAGTAGTATAGGGGGCTACACAGATACGCAGTATTTT.

J is TRBJ2-3 and V is TRBV19; maybe TRBD2 (7 bases). Trimming stripped 3 bases from V and 5 bases from J, with 18 bases between. The CDR3 contains 16 residues. The germline V gene has CDR1 LNHDA and CDR2 SQIVND (reference sequence). CDR3 amino acids: CASSILGGHQGDTQYF. CDR3 nucleotide sequence: TGTGCCAGTAGTATTCTGGGGGGGCACCAGGGAGATACGCAGTATTTT.

This clone was seen a handful of times. The chain uses TRBV27 and TRBJ2-5; the D gene is possibly TRBD2 (6 bases). Looked up from germline, CDR1 is MNHEY and CDR2 is SMNVEV (reference sequence). V was shortened by 1 base and J by 5 bases, with 14 bases between the two germline ends. CDR3 length equals 15 residues. This CDR3 reads CASSLLAGGLETQYF. CDR3 nucleotides: TGTGCCAGCAGTTTATTGGCCGGGGGTTTGGAGACCCAGTACTTC.

This clone was seen once. The chain couples TRBV7-8 to TRBJ2-5, with D perhaps matching TRBD2 (7 bases). The CDR3 runs to 15 residues. V lost 6 bases, J lost 1 base, and 15 bases lay in between. The germline V gene has CDR1 SGHVS and CDR2 FQNEAQ. Here the CDR3 DNA reads TGTGCCAGCAGACTCCCGGGGGGCGGCCAAGAGACCCAGTACTTC. Translated, it gives CASRLPGGGQETQYF.

This clone was observed a single time. The rearrangement links TRBV15 to TRBJ2-7; 7 bases fit TRBD2. Germline trimming cut 1 base from V and 7 bases from J; bases unmatched to any gene: 1. Germline lookup yields CDR1 LNHNV and CDR2 YYDKDF (reference sequence). This CDR3 region has 12 residues. The CDR3 bases are TGTGCCACCAGCAGAGTAGCGGGTGAGCAGTACTTC. Its protein product is CATSRVAGEQYF.

The V call is TRBV5-6, the J call TRBJ2-5; D may be TRBD1 (5 bases). The J call is doubtful: the DNA matches TRBJ2-7 better. This CDR3 has 14 residues. The V gene's germline CDR1 is SGHDT and CDR2 YYEEEE. Here the CDR3 DNA reads TGTGCCAGCAGCTTGGTGCAGGGCCCCTACGAGCAGTACTTC. Its protein is CASSLVQGPYEQYF.

CDR3 sequence reads: CATSSLAVQGGEQYF. The DNA for the CDR3 is TGTGCCACCAGCAGTTTAGCGGTTCAGGGTGGCGAGCAGTACTTC. This rearrangement joins TRBV15 to TRBJ2-7, with D possibly TRBD2 on 6 matching bases. This CDR3 spans 15 amino acids. V was shortened by 3 bases and J by 6 bases, with 18 bases between the two germline ends. Germline CDR1 and CDR2: LNHNV and YYDKDF (reference sequence). Full variable domain (remainder filled in from reference TRBV15 and TRBJ2-7): DAMVIQNPRYQVTQFGKPVTLSCSQTLNHNVMYWYQQKSSQAPKLLFHYYDKDFNNEADTPDNFQSRRPNTSFCFLDIRSPGLGDTAMYLCATSSLAVQGGEQYFGPGTRLTVT.

The CDR3 DNA sequence: TGTGCCAGCAGCCGGGACAGGGCGTCTTACGAGCAGTACTTC. It specifies CASSRDRASYEQYF. The chain couples TRBV6-5 to TRBJ2-7; 9 positions match TRBD1. V trimming: 6 bases; J trimming: 4 bases; junction bases outside the gene matches: 7. Germline V gene data show CDR1 as MNHEY and CDR2 as SVGAGI. This CDR3 has 14 residues.

The chain carries TRBV5-4 and TRBJ1-1; D is uncertain. The CDR3 is made up of 14 amino acids. V gave up 1 base and J gave up 9 bases, with 16 bases separating them. Germline V gene sequence: CDR1 SGHNT, CDR2 YYREEE (reference sequence). The CDR3, as DNA: TGTGCCAGCAGCTTGCAAGAGGAAGGTACGAAAGCTTTCTTT. Translated, it gives CASSLQEEGTKAFF.

J is TRBJ2-3 and V is TRBV2; 7 bases align to TRBD1. This CDR3 is 14 amino acids long. In germline, CDR1 is SNHLY, CDR2 FYNNEI. J lost 3 bases, V lost 3 bases, and 3 bases had no gene match. CDR3 DNA: TGTGCCAGCAGTGACCGGACAGGAACAGATACGCAGTATTTT. This gives the protein CASSDRTGTDTQYF.

This chain links TRBV27 with TRBJ2-1; a weak D match, TRBD2 (5 bases). Germline-derived CDR1 and CDR2 are MNHEY and SMNVEV (reference sequence). The CDR3 runs to 13 residues. The ends were cut back, 3 bases at V and 4 bases at J, with 7 bases in the middle. In DNA, the CDR3 is TGTGCCAGCAGTTTCGGGGAGTACAATGAGCAGTTCTTC. Translation: CASSFGEYNEQFF.

The chain combines TRBV5-1 with TRBJ2-3; TRBD2 is a possible D gene (6 bases). The CDR3 runs to 14 residues. V was clipped by 3 bases and J by 3 bases, with 11 bases between them. The germline V gene encodes CDR1 SGHRS and CDR2 YFSETQ. DNA of the CDR3: TGCGCCAGCAGCTCTTGGGGGGATACAGATACGCAGTATTTT. As protein: CASSSWGDTDTQYF.

J is TRBJ2-7 and V is TRBV30; possibly TRBD2 for D (5 bases). There are 14 residues in the CDR3. Germline-derived CDR1 and CDR2 are GTSNPN and SVGIG (reference sequence). Deletions cut 2 bases from V and 7 bases from J, with 18 bases between. CDR3 sequence: CAWSSGPPPGEQYF. CDR3 DNA: TGTGCCTGGAGTTCGGGTCCCCCCCCGGGAGAGCAGTACTTC.

The chain carries TRBV10-3 and TRBJ2-5; TRBD1 is a possible D gene (6 bases). The J call may be faulty, since TRBJ2-7 better matches the DNA end. Germline V gene sequence: CDR1 ENHRY, CDR2 SYGVKD. This CDR3 is built from 15 residues. CDR3 sequence reads: CAISAEAGASYEQYF. The CDR3 nucleotides are TGTGCCATCAGTGCGGAGGCAGGGGCGTCCTACGAGCAGTACTTC.

The gene calls are TRBV5-1 and TRBJ2-1, with D hard to call. V shed 6 bases and J shed 4 bases, with 20 bases lying between them. Germline CDR1 reads SGHRS; CDR2 reads YFSETQ. The CDR3 has 16 residues. The chain's CDR3 is CASKFSSHPVYNEQFF. The DNA of the CDR3 is TGCGCCAGCAAGTTTAGTTCCCATCCTGTTTACAATGAGCAGTTCTTC.

The rearrangement joins TRBV7-2 to TRBJ2-7; D perhaps matches TRBD2 (6 bases). Germline lookup yields CDR1 SGHTA and CDR2 FQGNSA. Trimming took off 1 base at V and 2 bases at J, with 15 bases between the two ends. This CDR3 is built from 16 residues. The chain's CDR3 is CASSLDGSGRPYEQYF. The CDR3 DNA sequence: TGTGCCAGCAGCTTAGACGGGAGCGGGCGACCCTACGAGCAGTACTTC. Filled out from reference TRBV7-2 and TRBJ2-7, the complete variable domain reads GAGVSQSPSNKVTEKGKDVELRCDPISGHTALYWYRQSLGQGLEFLIYFQGNSAPDKSGLPSDRFSAERTGGSVSTLTIQRTQQEDSAVYLCASSLDGSGRPYEQYFGPGTRLTVT.

This rearrangement joins TRBV6-5 to TRBJ2-1; 7 bases match TRBD2. Germline V lookup: CDR1 MNHEY, CDR2 SVGAGI. V lost 2 bases and J lost 9; bases outside the gene matches: 13. CDR3 size: 16 residues. CDR3 sequence reads: CASSYQGLSPGGEQFF. The CDR3 nucleotides are TGTGCCAGCAGTTACCAGGGACTAAGCCCCGGAGGTGAGCAGTTCTTC.

In this sample, this clone turned up a few times. The V gene is TRBV4-1, the J gene TRBJ1-1; tentatively, D is TRBD1 (6 bases). The length of the CDR3 is 16 residues. V was pared by 0 bases and J by 0 bases, with 11 bases between. From germline, CDR1 is MGHRA and CDR2 YSYEKL. The CDR3 is CASSQDSGVMNTEAFF. In DNA, the CDR3 is TGCGCCAGCAGCCAAGATTCAGGGGTAATGAACACTGAAGCTTTCTTT.

The chain employs TRBV5-4 and TRBJ2-3, with 12 bases lining up with TRBD2. The germline V gene encodes CDR1 SGHNT and CDR2 YYREEE (reference sequence). This CDR3 comprises 15 residues. The trim removed 4 bases at V and 6 bases at J, leaving 6 bases unmatched. CDR3 protein: CASSPSGTSGDTQYF. The CDR3 bases are TGTGCCAGCAGCCCTAGCGGGACTAGCGGGGATACGCAGTATTTT.

CDR3 DNA sequence: TGTGCCAGCAGCTTAGGTCGAGGCAGGGGTTCACCCCTCCACTTT. Translating it yields CASSLGRGRGSPLHF. This chain joins TRBV7-2 and TRBJ1-6, with D tentatively TRBD1 (6 bases). CDR1 is SGHTA, CDR2 FQGNSA, per germline. Deletions cut 1 base from V and 9 bases from J, with 13 bases between. The CDR3 totals 15 residues. Full variable domain (remainder filled in from reference TRBV7-2 and TRBJ1-6): GAGVSQSPSNKVTEKGKDVELRCDPISGHTALYWYRQSLGQGLEFLIYFQGNSAPDKSGLPSDRFSAERTGGSVSTLTIQRTQQEDSAVYLCASSLGRGRGSPLHFGNGTRLTVT.

The genes are TRBV28 and TRBJ1-2; D is unresolved. There are 12 residues in the CDR3. The germline V gene encodes CDR1 MDHEN and CDR2 SYDVKM. The ends were cut back, 7 bases at V and 2 bases at J, with 8 bases in the middle. Here the CDR3 DNA reads TGTGCCAGCATAAACAGAAACTATGGCTACACCTTC. This gives the protein CASINRNYGYTF.

The chain joins TRBV11-2 to TRBJ2-7; 8 bases fit TRBD2. The CDR3 loop spans 16 amino acids. The J segment lost 2 bases and the V segment lost 1 base, leaving 7 bases of the junction unmatched. The germline V gene encodes CDR1 SGHAT and CDR2 FQNNGV. The CDR3 DNA is TGTGCCAGCAGCTTAGTGTCCGGGAGGGGGACCTACGAGCAGTACTTC. Amino acids: CASSLVSGRGTYEQYF. Supplemented by reference TRBV11-2 and TRBJ2-7, the full variable domain reads EAGVAQSPRYKIIEKRQSVAFWCNPISGHATLYWYQQILGQGPKLLIQFQNNGVVDDSQLPKDRFSAERLKGVDSTLKIQPAKLEDSAVYLCASSLVSGRGTYEQYFGPGTRLTVT.

The genes are TRBV11-2 and TRBJ2-5; maybe TRBD1 (6 bases). V was trimmed by 8 bases and J by 7 bases, leaving 29 bases between them. This CDR3 has 17 amino acids. Per germline, CDR1 SGHAT and CDR2 FQNNGV. The DNA of the CDR3 is TGTGCCAGCCAACTCCAGTCGGCAGGGGCCCCTGTATTGACCCAGTACTTC. Translated, it gives CASQLQSAGAPVLTQYF.

This chain uses TRBV6-5 with TRBJ1-1, with 8 bases lining up with TRBD1. This CDR3 spans 13 amino acids. V shed 6 bases and J 11 bases; nucleotides not matched to a gene: 11. CDR1 and CDR2 from the germline V gene are MNHEY and SVGAGI. The CDR3 region is CASSQFVGQVAFF. The CDR3 DNA sequence: TGTGCCAGCAGCCAGTTCGTGGGACAGGTGGCTTTCTTT.

V gene TRBV15 combines with J gene TRBJ1-1; possible D gene TRBD1, 6 bases. In germline, CDR1 is LNHNV, CDR2 YYDKDF (reference sequence). Trimming left V 1 base short and J 0 bases short, with 9 bases between. The CDR3 loop spans 15 amino acids. CDR3 sequence: CATSRAQGMNTEAFF. CDR3 in DNA: TGTGCCACCAGCAGAGCACAGGGCATGAACACTGAAGCTTTCTTT.